The 17 T cell receptor beta chains listed next were all sequenced from one sample in a study of T cell changes during pregnancy in multiple sclerosis. The data were produced by immunoSEQ multiplex PCR, yet TCRdb's version contains in-frame clones alone and is incomplete. Here the sample spans under 95,000 clones, roughly 92% being singletons. The sequenced sample was peripheral blood, obtained after pregnancy. These receptors were taken from a female donor with multiple sclerosis, enrolled in a pregnancy study.

This rearrangement joins TRBV6-4 to TRBJ2-2; D is uncertain. CDR3 length: 14 amino acids. V shed 0 bases and J shed 8 bases, with 10 bases lying between them. Looked up from germline, CDR1 is MRHNA and CDR2 is SNTAGT. CDR3 bases: TGTGCCAGCAGTGACTCCACGGAGTCTGGGGAGCTGTTTTTT. Translated: CASSDSTESGELFF.

The rearrangement uses TRBV7-8 and TRBJ1-2, with D unresolved. The CDR3 sequence is 14 residues long. Germline CDR1 and CDR2: SGHVS and FQNEAQ. The V end lost 3 bases, the J end lost 1 base, and 9 bases lay between the germline ends. CDR3 bases: TGTGCCAGCAGCTTCGGAGGGAGTAACTATGGCTACACCTTC. Its translation is CASSFGGSNYGYTF.

A word on this clone: Other DNA sequences in the sample encode the same CDR3. CDR3 residues: CASSYSGSSYNEQFF. The CDR3 bases are TGTGCCAGCAGTTACTCCGGGAGCTCCTACAATGAGCAGTTCTTC. The rearrangement links TRBV6-5 to TRBJ2-1; D perhaps matches TRBD2 (6 bases). From germline, CDR1 is MNHEY and CDR2 SVGAGI. The V end lost 0 bases, the J end lost 0 bases, and 6 bases lay between the germline ends. The CDR3 loop spans 15 amino acids.

The chain has TRBV15 and TRBJ2-7; the match to TRBD1 covers 9 bases. CDR1 is LNHNV, CDR2 YYDKDF, per germline (reference sequence). The CDR3 loop spans 15 amino acids. The junction had 7 bases not matched to a gene; V was cut back by 3 bases and J by 4 bases. CDR3: CATSRDPGQGYEQYF. DNA of the CDR3: TGTGCCACCAGCAGGGATCCGGGACAGGGATACGAGCAGTACTTC.

The chain uses TRBV13 and TRBJ2-2; 9 bases align to TRBD2. The V gene's germline CDR1 is PRHDT and CDR2 FYEKMQ (reference sequence). V shed 2 bases, J shed 7 bases, and the junction held 11 bases outside the gene matches. This CDR3 is 17 amino acids long. CDR3 sequence (DNA): TGTGCCAGCAGCTTAAGGCCTAGCGGGAAGTTGCACGGGGAGCTGTTTTTT. This codes for CASSLRPSGKLHGELFF.

This chain uses TRBV18 with TRBJ1-3, with D perhaps matching TRBD1 (5 bases). Germline V gene lookup returns CDR1 KGHSH and CDR2 LQKENI. The V end was cut by 7 bases, the J end by 0 bases, with 10 bases between. The CDR3 extends over 14 amino acids. The CDR3 here is CASLQASSGNTIYF. CDR3 nucleotides: TGTGCCAGCTTACAGGCGAGCTCTGGAAACACCATATATTTT.

The chain is built from TRBV25-1 and TRBJ2-5, with 7 bases matching TRBD1. The V and J ends lost 2 bases and 1 base, in that order; junction bases with no gene match: 1. Per the germline V gene, CDR1 is MGHDK and CDR2 is SYGVNS. The CDR3 extends over 14 amino acids. This chain's CDR3 is CASSEGTAQETQYF. The DNA for the CDR3 is TGTGCCAGCAGTGAAGGGACAGCCCAAGAGACCCAGTACTTC.

This chain uses TRBV5-1 with TRBJ1-5; D unclear. The CDR3 has 13 amino acids. The germline gives CDR1 SGHRS, CDR2 YFSETQ. V lost 2 bases and J lost 5, with 8 bases in between. This chain's CDR3 is CASSLSSDQPQHF. The CDR3 bases are TGCGCCAGCAGCTTATCTTCCGATCAGCCCCAGCATTTT.

The chain couples TRBV9 to TRBJ2-3; 10 nucleotides align to TRBD2. Germline trimming cut 4 bases from V and 6 bases from J; bases unmatched to any gene: 11. The CDR3 sequence is 16 residues long. Germline V CDR1 and CDR2: SGDLS, YYNGEE. The CDR3 coding sequence is TGTGCCAGCAGCCCCACTAGCGGGGCTCAAGGGGATACGCAGTATTTT. Residues: CASSPTSGAQGDTQYF.

This clone is deemed medium-sized. The V gene is TRBV29-1, the J gene TRBJ1-1, with 9 bases fitting TRBD1. Trimming took 7 bases from V and 0 from J; bases not matched to a gene: 12. Germline CDR1 SQVTM, CDR2 ANQGSEA. The CDR3 runs 16 residues. Here the CDR3 reads CSALGGTGWLNTEAFF. The CDR3, as DNA: TGCAGCGCTCTGGGCGGGACAGGGTGGTTGAACACTGAAGCTTTCTTT.

The genes are TRBV29-1 and TRBJ2-7; TRBD2 matches at 7 bases. The CDR3 covers 14 residues. CDR1 and CDR2 from the germline V gene are SQVTM and ANQGSEA. Trimming removed 3 bases from V and 1 base from J; junction bases left unmatched: 6. The CDR3: CSVDGQGGSYEQYF. CDR3 nucleotide sequence: TGCAGCGTTGACGGCCAGGGAGGGTCCTACGAGCAGTACTTC.

This chain links TRBV6-1 with TRBJ1-4; 7 bases agree with TRBD1. The CDR3 consists of 14 residues. J gave up 8 bases and V 3 bases, and 6 bases lay outside the gene matches. Germline V gene lookup returns CDR1 MNHNS and CDR2 SASEGT. The CDR3 nucleotides read TGTGCCAGCAGTGAGGACAGGTACCGGGAAAAACTGTTTTTT. Its protein product is CASSEDRYREKLFF.

The genes are TRBV27 and TRBJ1-1; 8 nucleotides agree with TRBD1. CDR1 and CDR2 from the germline V gene are MNHEY and SMNVEV (reference sequence). With 7 bases clipped from V and 12 bases from J, the junction kept 13 bases outside the gene matches. The length of the CDR3 is 13 residues. CDR3 in amino acids: CASKRSDRVLSFF. CDR3 coding DNA: TGTGCCAGCAAACGATCGGACAGGGTGTTGTCTTTCTTT.

The rearrangement uses TRBV6-5 and TRBJ2-7, with D perhaps TRBD1 (5 bases). The V gene's germline CDR1 is MNHEY and CDR2 SVGAGI. V was shortened by 5 bases and J by 10 bases, with 15 bases between the two germline ends. The CDR3 spans 12 residues. CDR3 amino acids: CASSNQRQTQYF. As DNA, the CDR3 is TGTGCCAGCAGTAACCAAAGACAGACTCAGTACTTC.

Only one count was recorded for this clone. The chain recombines TRBV2 with TRBJ2-3; 10 bases align to TRBD2. Germline CDR1 reads SNHLY; CDR2 reads FYNNEI. This CDR3 contains 16 residues. Germline trimming cut 8 bases from V and 1 base from J; bases unmatched to any gene: 9. The DNA of the CDR3 is TGTGCCAGCGCGGCTAGCGGGAGAGCCGGCACAGATACGCAGTATTTT. Its translation is CASAASGRAGTDTQYF. Variable domain in full (rest from reference TRBV2 and TRBJ2-3): EPEVTQTPSHQVTQMGQEVILRCVPISNHLYFYWYRQILGQKVEFLVSFYNNEISEKSEIFDDQFSVERPDGSNFTLKIRSTKLEDSAMYFCASAASGRAGTDTQYFGPGTRLTVL.

The chain employs TRBV2 and TRBJ2-1, with 11 bases fitting TRBD1. Germline CDR1 is SNHLY and CDR2 is FYNNEI. V shed 7 bases and J 7 bases; nucleotides not matched to a gene: 6. This CDR3 is 14 amino acids long. Here the CDR3 DNA reads TGTGCCAGCATCTTGGGACAGGGGGGTAATGAGCAGTTCTTC. This gives the protein CASILGQGGNEQFF.

The V call is TRBV6-1, the J call TRBJ1-1; 8 bases align to TRBD1. This CDR3 contains 14 residues. Germline V lookup: CDR1 MNHNS, CDR2 SASEGT. After removal of 4 bases from V and 4 bases from J, the junction contained 5 bases not matched to a gene. CDR3 in amino acids: CASSGTGTITEAFF. The CDR3 DNA follows: TGTGCCAGCAGTGGGACAGGGACAATCACTGAAGCTTTCTTT.